One sample yielded the 17 T cell receptor beta chains listed below, sequenced in a study of human T cells and chemical hapten exposure. Time point denoted: patch test 2, 6 weeks after DPC sensitization. Treatment specified: therapeutic diphenylcyclopropenone sensitization with weekly scalp DPC. A single record per CDR3 protein comes from TCRdb applying MiXCR to the RACE reads. This sample has about 80,000 distinct CDR3 sequences, with 11% found just once. The specimen comprised whole blood, sampled in connection with sensitization to the hapten diphenylcyclopropenone (DPC). All receptors derive from a man aged 18 to 30 with alopecia areata. Some clones in this sample may be carry-over from other donors' samples.

This clonotype was seen many times. The chain couples TRBV3-1 to TRBJ1-1; 8 bases line up with TRBD1. V lost 4 bases, J lost 8 bases, and 3 bases stayed unmatched. Germline-derived CDR1 and CDR2 are LGHDT and YNNKEL (reference sequence). This CDR3 comprises 12 residues. The CDR3 loop is CASSLWTGEAFF. The CDR3 nucleotides are TGTGCCAGCAGCCTTTGGACAGGGGAAGCTTTCTTT.

This chain uses TRBV3-1 with TRBJ1-6, with a tentative D call TRBD1 (5 bases). The V gene lost 6 bases and the J gene lost 5 bases, with 11 bases spanning the gap. Germline V gene lookup returns CDR1 LGHDT and CDR2 YNNKEL (reference sequence). The CDR3 is 14 residues long. CDR3 residues: CASSRQINNSPLHF. The CDR3, as DNA: TGTGCCAGCAGTCGACAGATTAATAATTCACCCCTCCACTTT.

V is TRBV7-2 and J is TRBJ1-4; D is perhaps TRBD1 (6 bases). The CDR3 consists of 15 residues. V gave up 3 bases and J gave up 5 bases, with 13 bases separating them. The germline CDR1 and CDR2 sequences are SGHTA and FQGNSA. CDR3 coding DNA: TGTGCCAGCAGCTTGTCAGGGGCAGGGAATGAAAAACTGTTTTTT. As protein: CASSLSGAGNEKLFF.

This clonotype has just a few counts. The chain carries TRBV12-3 or TRBV12-4 and TRBJ1-6; TRBD1 matches 7 bases. The CDR3 length is 18 residues. The junction had 10 bases not matched to a gene; V was cut back by 5 bases and J by 0 bases. The CDR3 is CASSQGDSASSYNSPLHF. CDR3 coding DNA: TGTGCCAGCAGTCAGGGGGACAGTGCTAGCTCCTATAATTCACCCCTCCACTTT.

The CDR3 reads CATRAGNEQFF. In DNA, the CDR3 is TGTGCCACCAGGGCCGGGAATGAGCAGTTCTTC. V usage is TRBV15 and J usage is TRBJ2-1; the D is unclear. CDR3 length: 11 amino acids. CDR1 and CDR2 (germline): LNHNV, YYDKDF (reference sequence). The ends were cut back, 6 bases at V and 7 bases at J, with 7 bases in the middle. Filled out from reference TRBV15 and TRBJ2-1, the complete variable domain reads DAMVIQNPRYQVTQFGKPVTLSCSQTLNHNVMYWYQQKSSQAPKLLFHYYDKDFNNEADTPDNFQSRRPNTSFCFLDIRSPGLGDTAMYLCATRAGNEQFFGPGTRLTVL.

V usage is TRBV12-3 or TRBV12-4 and J usage is TRBJ1-3; 8 positions match TRBD1. With V trimmed by 6 bases and J by 2 bases, 3 bases remained unmatched. The CDR3 has 14 residues. The CDR3 loop is CASSAGQAGNTIYF. The CDR3 DNA reads as TGTGCCAGCAGCGCGGGACAGGCTGGAAACACCATATATTTT.

The chain uses TRBV4-1 and TRBJ1-2; TRBD1 agrees at 10 bases. Germline trimming cut 0 bases from V and 4 bases from J; bases unmatched to any gene: 11. Germline CDR1 is MGHRA and CDR2 is YSYEKL. This CDR3 spans 18 amino acids. CDR3 sequence (DNA): TGCGCCAGCAGCCAAGAGGCCGGGGACAGGGGTTTGGGCTATGGCTACACCTTC. This encodes CASSQEAGDRGLGYGYTF.

This clonotype turned up a few times. The V gene is TRBV7-2, the J gene TRBJ2-5, with no clear D. Trimming cost V 7 bases and J 5 bases, with 20 bases left between them. CDR3 length equals 15 residues. Germline V gives CDR1 SGHTA, CDR2 FQGNSA. CDR3 nucleotide sequence: TGTGCCAGCAAAGAGAATCTAGGTGTTCGGGAGACCCAGTACTTC. It yields the protein CASKENLGVRETQYF. The complete variable domain, with remaining parts taken from reference TRBV7-2 and TRBJ2-5, reads GAGVSQSPSNKVTEKGKDVELRCDPISGHTALYWYRQSLGQGLEFLIYFQGNSAPDKSGLPSDRFSAERTGGSVSTLTIQRTQQEDSAVYLCASKENLGVRETQYFGPGTRLLVL.

This clonotype has just a few counts. The chain recombines TRBV18 with TRBJ1-4; D not certain. Trimming pared 0 bases from V and 2 bases from J, leaving 13 bases between. This CDR3 is built from 17 residues. Germline V CDR1 and CDR2: KGHSH, LQKENI. CDR3 sequence (DNA): TGTGCCAGCTCACCACCAGGCATCATGTGGACTAATGAAAAACTGTTTTTT. It is translated as CASSPPGIMWTNEKLFF.

V usage is TRBV13 and J usage is TRBJ2-2; tentatively, D is TRBD2 (5 bases). This CDR3 region has 15 residues. Germline V lookup: CDR1 PRHDT, CDR2 FYEKMQ (reference sequence). V was clipped by 2 bases and J by 4 bases, with 11 bases between them. CDR3 DNA: TGTGCCAGCAGCTTAAGAGGCGGGCGCACCGGGGAGCTGTTTTTT. It encodes CASSLRGGRTGELFF. The full variable domain, in which reference TRBV13 and TRBJ2-2 provide the parts outside the CDR3, is AAGVIQSPRHLIKEKRETATLKCYPIPRHDTVYWYQQGPGQDPQFLISFYEKMQSDKGSIPDRFSAQQFSDYHSELNMSSLELGDSALYFCASSLRGGRTGELFFGEGSRLTVL.

The rearrangement links TRBV28 to TRBJ2-3; D perhaps matches TRBD1 (6 bases). The CDR3 runs 13 residues. The germline V and J ends were trimmed by 6 bases and 4 bases, with 11 bases remaining between them. CDR1 is MDHEN and CDR2 is SYDVKM in the germline V gene. As DNA, the CDR3 is TGTGCCAGCAGGCGCTGGACAGCAGATACGCAGTATTTT. Translated, it gives CASRRWTADTQYF.

The V gene is TRBV7-2, the J gene TRBJ1-1; possibly TRBD1 for D (6 bases). This CDR3 has 14 residues. From germline, CDR1 is SGHTA and CDR2 FQGNSA. Trimming took 2 bases from V and 4 from J, leaving 11 bases between them. CDR3 bases: TGTGCCAGCAGCTTAATGGGGGCGCGCACTGAAGCTTTCTTT. It specifies CASSLMGARTEAFF.

This clonotype was found many times. This sequence joins TRBV3-1 and TRBJ1-2; possible D gene TRBD1, 5 bases. V lost 1 base to trimming and J lost 4 bases, with 16 bases between them. Germline loops: CDR1 LGHDT, CDR2 YNNKEL (reference sequence). The CDR3 length is 16 residues. The CDR3, as DNA: TGTGCCAGCAGCCAAGTTGGGACGGGCTACGTCTATGGCTACACCTTC. Amino acid sequence: CASSQVGTGYVYGYTF.

The chain employs TRBV10-3 and TRBJ2-2; D gene unclear. The CDR3 has 12 amino acids. Per the germline V gene, CDR1 is ENHRY and CDR2 is SYGVKD. The V gene lost 0 bases and the J gene lost 6 bases, with 2 bases spanning the gap. CDR3: CAISESPGELFF. The CDR3 coding sequence is TGTGCCATCAGTGAGTCGCCCGGGGAGCTGTTTTTT.

This clonotype was seen a handful of times. At one end the junction does not follow the germline gene, possibly because of a read error. The chain uses TRBV29-1 and TRBJ2-1, with a possible D match to TRBD2 (6 bases). The CDR3 consists of 10 residues. Per germline, CDR1 SQVTM and CDR2 ANQGSEA. CDR3 sequence reads: CSVERATSVF. CDR3 sequence (DNA): TGCAGCGTTGAGAGGGCGACTAGTGTCTTC.

The CDR3 bases are TGCGCCAGCAGCCAAGAAGGGTGGACTGGTGGCGGGGGGGATACAGATACGCAGTATTTT. It translates to CASSQEGWTGGGGDTDTQYF. J is TRBJ2-3 and V is TRBV4-3; 9 bases map to TRBD2. CDR1 and CDR2 (germline): LGHNA, YSLEER. With V trimmed by 0 bases and J by 3 bases, 16 bases remained unmatched. The CDR3 runs to 20 residues.

Ten or more counts support this clonotype. The J gene is TRBJ2-3, the V gene TRBV20-1; D unresolved. V was shortened by 0 bases and J by 2 bases, with 12 bases between the two germline ends. CDR3 size: 15 residues. Germline values: CDR1 DFQATT, CDR2 SNEGSKA (reference sequence). CDR3 in amino acids: CSARDADLATDTQYF. DNA of the CDR3: TGCAGTGCTAGAGACGCGGACCTCGCCACAGATACGCAGTATTTT.